This T cell receptor beta chain was captured in a study of human T cells and chemical hapten exposure. MiXCR, run by TCRdb on the RACE reads, gives a single entry per CDR3 protein. Of under 400,000 distinct CDR3 sequences listed, 4% to 6% are singletons. The CDR3 covers 11 residues. The ends were cut back, 5 bases at V and 6 bases at J, with 7 bases in the middle. This clonotype was observed many times. As yet, its antigen is unknown. The study's findings and limits: Clustering by CDR3 similarity yielded significantly more large clusters from expanded TCRs than controls.

Time point in this sample: pre-sensitization, week 0. Indicated treatment: therapeutic diphenylcyclopropenone sensitization with weekly scalp DPC. Unfractionated whole blood yielded the extracted total RNA. Sequenced material: whole blood, taken in connection with sensitization to the hapten diphenylcyclopropenone (DPC). This TCR came from a woman between 45 and 65 years old with alopecia areata. Some clones in this sample may be carry-over from other donors' samples. The chain uses TRBV12-3 or TRBV12-4 and TRBJ1-1; D not resolved. The DNA for the CDR3 is TGTGCCAGCAGTCCTTCGGCTGAAGCTTTCTTT. This encodes CASSPSAEAFF.